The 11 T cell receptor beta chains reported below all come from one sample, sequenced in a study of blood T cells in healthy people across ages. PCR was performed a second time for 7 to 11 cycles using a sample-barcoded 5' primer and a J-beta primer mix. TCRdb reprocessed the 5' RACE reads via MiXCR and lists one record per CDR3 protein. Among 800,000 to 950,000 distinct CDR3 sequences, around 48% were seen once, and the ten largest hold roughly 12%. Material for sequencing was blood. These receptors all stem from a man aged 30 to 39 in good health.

CDR3: CASSLDLDTQYF. The CDR3 bases are TGCGCCAGCAGCTTGGATTTAGATACGCAGTATTTT. V gene TRBV5-1 combines with J gene TRBJ2-3, with D uncertain. Germline CDR1 reads SGHRS; CDR2 reads YFSETQ. CDR3 size: 12 residues. V was clipped by 0 bases and J by 5 bases, with 4 bases between them. Filled out from reference TRBV5-1 and TRBJ2-3, the complete variable domain reads KAGVTQTPRYLIKTRGQQVTLSCSPISGHRSVSWYQQTPGQGLQFLFEYFSETQRNKGNFPGRFSGRQFSNSRSEMNVSTLELGDSALYLCASSLDLDTQYFGPGTRLTVL.

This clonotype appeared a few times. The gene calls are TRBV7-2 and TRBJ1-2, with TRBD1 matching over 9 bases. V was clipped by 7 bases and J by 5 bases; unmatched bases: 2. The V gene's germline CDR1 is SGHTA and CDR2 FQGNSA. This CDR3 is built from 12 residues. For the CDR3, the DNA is TGTGCCAGCACCGACAGGGGGTATGGCTACACCTTC. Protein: CASTDRGYGYTF.

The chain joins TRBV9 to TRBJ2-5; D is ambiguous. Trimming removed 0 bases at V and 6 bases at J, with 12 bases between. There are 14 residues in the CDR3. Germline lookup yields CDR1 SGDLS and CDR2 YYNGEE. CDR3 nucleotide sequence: TGTGCCAGCAGCGTAGTAGCATCCAGTCAGACCCAGTACTTC. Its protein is CASSVVASSQTQYF.

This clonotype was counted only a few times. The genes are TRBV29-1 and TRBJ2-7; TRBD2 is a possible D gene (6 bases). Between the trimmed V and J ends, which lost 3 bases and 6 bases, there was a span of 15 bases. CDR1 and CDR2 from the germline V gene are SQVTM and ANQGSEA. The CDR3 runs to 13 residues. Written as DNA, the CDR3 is TGCAGCGTTGATTTGGTCGGGGGTATCGAGCAGTACTTC. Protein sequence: CSVDLVGGIEQYF.

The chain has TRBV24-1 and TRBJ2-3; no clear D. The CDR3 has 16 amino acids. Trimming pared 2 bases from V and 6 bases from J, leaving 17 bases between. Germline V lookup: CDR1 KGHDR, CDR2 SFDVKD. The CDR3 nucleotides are TGTGCCACCAGTGATTCCGTTTCCTATATCGATGATACGCAGTATTTT. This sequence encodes CATSDSVSYIDDTQYF.

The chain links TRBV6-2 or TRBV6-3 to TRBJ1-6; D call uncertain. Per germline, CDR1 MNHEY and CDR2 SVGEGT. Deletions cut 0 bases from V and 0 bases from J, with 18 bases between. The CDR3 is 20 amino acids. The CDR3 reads CASSYSSETDVSSYNSPLHF. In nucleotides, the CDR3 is TGTGCCAGCAGTTACTCCTCCGAGACGGACGTTAGCTCCTATAATTCACCCCTCCACTTT.

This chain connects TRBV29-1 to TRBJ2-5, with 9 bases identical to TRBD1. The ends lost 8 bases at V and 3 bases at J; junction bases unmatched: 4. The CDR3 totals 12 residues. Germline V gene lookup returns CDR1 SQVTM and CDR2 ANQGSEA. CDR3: CSTRTGEETQYF. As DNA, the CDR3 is TGCAGCACACGGACAGGGGAAGAGACCCAGTACTTC.

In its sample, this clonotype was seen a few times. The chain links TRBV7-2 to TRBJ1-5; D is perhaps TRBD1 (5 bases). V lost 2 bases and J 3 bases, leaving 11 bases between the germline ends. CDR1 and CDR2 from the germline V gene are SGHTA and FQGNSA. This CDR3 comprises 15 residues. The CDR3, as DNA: TGTGCCAGCAGCTTAACAGGCTCTTCCAATCAGCCCCAGCATTTT. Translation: CASSLTGSSNQPQHF.

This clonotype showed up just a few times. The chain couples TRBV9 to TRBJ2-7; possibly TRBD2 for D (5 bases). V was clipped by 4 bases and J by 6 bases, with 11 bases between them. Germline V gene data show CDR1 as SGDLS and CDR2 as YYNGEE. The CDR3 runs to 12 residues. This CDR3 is CASSSPSREQYF. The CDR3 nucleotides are TGTGCCAGCAGCTCTCCTAGCCGCGAGCAGTACTTC.

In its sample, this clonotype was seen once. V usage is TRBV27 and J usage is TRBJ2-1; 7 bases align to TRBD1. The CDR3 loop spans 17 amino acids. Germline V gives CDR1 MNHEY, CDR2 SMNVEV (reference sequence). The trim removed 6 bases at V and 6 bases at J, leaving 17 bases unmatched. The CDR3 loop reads CASRPGGSRGFLNEQFF. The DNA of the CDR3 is TGTGCCAGCAGACCAGGGGGTAGCAGGGGGTTTCTCAATGAGCAGTTCTTC.

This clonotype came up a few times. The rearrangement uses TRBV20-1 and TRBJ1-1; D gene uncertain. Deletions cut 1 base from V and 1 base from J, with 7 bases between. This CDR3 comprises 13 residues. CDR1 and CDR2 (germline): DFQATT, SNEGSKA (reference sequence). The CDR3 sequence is CSARGYENTEAFF. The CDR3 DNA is TGCAGTGCTAGAGGATATGAGAACACTGAAGCTTTCTTT.